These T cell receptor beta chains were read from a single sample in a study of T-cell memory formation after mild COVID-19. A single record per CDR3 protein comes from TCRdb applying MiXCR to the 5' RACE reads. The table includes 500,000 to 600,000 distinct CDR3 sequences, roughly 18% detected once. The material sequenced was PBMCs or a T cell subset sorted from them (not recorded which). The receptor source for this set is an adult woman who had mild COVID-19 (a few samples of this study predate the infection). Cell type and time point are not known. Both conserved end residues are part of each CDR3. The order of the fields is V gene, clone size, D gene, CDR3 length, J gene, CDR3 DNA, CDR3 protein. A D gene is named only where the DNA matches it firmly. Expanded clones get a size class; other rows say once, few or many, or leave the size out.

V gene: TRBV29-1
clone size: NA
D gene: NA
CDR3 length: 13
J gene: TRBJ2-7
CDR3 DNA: TGCAGCGTTGAAGGACAAAAAACGTACGAGCAGTACTTC
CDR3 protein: CSVEGQKTYEQYF

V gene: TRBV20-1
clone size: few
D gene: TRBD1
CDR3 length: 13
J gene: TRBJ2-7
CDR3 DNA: TGCAGTGCTAATAGGGGGCCCTCCTACGAGCAGTACTTC
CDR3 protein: CSANRGPSYEQYF

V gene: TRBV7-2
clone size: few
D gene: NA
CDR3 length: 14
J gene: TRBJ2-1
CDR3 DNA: TGTGCCAGCAGTCAACAGGGTACCGGCAATGAGCAGTTCTTC
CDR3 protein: CASSQQGTGNEQFF

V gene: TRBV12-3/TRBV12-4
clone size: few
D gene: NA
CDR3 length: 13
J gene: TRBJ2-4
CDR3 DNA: TGTGCCAGCAGCCCTGGCCCCAAAAACATTCAGTACTTC
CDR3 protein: CASSPGPKNIQYF

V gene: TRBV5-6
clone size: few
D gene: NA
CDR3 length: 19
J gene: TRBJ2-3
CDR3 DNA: TGTGCCAGCAGCTTGGTCGTTGCTAGTTGGGACTCTAGCACAGATACGCAGTATTTT
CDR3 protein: CASSLVVASWDSSTDTQYF

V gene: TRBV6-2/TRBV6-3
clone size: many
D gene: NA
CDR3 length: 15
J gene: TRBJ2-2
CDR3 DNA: TGTGCCAGCAGTTACTCGGATAAGGACACCGGGGAGCTGTTTTTT
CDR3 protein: CASSYSDKDTGELFF

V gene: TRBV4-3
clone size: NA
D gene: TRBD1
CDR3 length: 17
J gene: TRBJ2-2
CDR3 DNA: TGCGCCAGCAGCCAACTTCAAGGACAGGGAATTAGCGGGGAGCTGTTTTTT
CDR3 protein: CASSQLQGQGISGELFF

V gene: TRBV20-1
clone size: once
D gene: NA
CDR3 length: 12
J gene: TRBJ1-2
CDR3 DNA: TGCAGTGCCGAAGCAAGAAGCTATGGCTACACCTTC
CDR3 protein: CSAEARSYGYTF

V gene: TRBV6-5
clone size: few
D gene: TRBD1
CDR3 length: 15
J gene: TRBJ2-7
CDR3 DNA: TGTGCCAGCAGTTACGACGGACAGGCGACCTACGAGCAGTACTTC
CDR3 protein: CASSYDGQATYEQYF

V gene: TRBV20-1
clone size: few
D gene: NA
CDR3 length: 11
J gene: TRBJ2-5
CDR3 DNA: TGCAGTGCTGCCCAGAAAGAGACCCAGTACTTC
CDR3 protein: CSAAQKETQYF

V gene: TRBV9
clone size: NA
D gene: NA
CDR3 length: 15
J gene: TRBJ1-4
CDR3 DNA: TGTGCCAGCAGCGCAGAGCCCAGCGGCCATGAAAAACTGTTTTTT
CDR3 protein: CASSAEPSGHEKLFF

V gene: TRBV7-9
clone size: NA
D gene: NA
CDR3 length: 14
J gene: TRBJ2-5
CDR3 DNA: TGTGCCAGCAGCTTACGCACCCTGCAAGAGACCCAGTACTTC
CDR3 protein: CASSLRTLQETQYF

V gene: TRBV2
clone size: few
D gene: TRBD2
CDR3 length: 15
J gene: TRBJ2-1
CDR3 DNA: TGTGCCAGCAGCGAGCGGGGGGGCCCATACAATGAGCAGTTCTTC
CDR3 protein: CASSERGGPYNEQFF

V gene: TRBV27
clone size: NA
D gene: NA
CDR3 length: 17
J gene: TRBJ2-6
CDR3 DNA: TGTGCCAGCAGTTTTTTTGGCCCGACAGGCGGGGCCAACGTCCTGACTTTC
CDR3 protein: CASSFFGPTGGANVLTF

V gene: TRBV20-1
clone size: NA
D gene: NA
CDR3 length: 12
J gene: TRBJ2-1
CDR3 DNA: TGCAGTGCTAGAGTCGATTCCAATGAGCAGTTCTTC
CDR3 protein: CSARVDSNEQFF

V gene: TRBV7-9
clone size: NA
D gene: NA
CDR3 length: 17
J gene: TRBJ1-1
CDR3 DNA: TGTGCCAGCAGCGAACCTCCTCGGACCAGGTTTGCGACTGAAGCTTTCTTT
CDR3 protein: CASSEPPRTRFATEAFF

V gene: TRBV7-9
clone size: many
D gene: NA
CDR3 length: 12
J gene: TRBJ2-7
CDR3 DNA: TGTGCCAGCTCGCGACTAACCTACGAGCAGTACTTC
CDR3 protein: CASSRLTYEQYF

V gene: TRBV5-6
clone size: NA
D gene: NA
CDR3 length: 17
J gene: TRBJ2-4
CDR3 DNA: TGTGCCAGCAGCCCAACCGGGGGCACCGGAGCCAAAAACATTCAGTACTTC
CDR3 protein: CASSPTGGTGAKNIQYF

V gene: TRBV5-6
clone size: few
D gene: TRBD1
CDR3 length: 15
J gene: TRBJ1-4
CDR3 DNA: TGTGCCAGCAGCTGGGGGACAGGCGTTAATGAAAAACTGTTTTTT
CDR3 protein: CASSWGTGVNEKLFF

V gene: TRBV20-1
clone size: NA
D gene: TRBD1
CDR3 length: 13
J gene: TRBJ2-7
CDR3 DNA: TGCAGTGCCTACGGACAGGCCTCCTACGAGCAGTACTTC
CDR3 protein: CSAYGQASYEQYF

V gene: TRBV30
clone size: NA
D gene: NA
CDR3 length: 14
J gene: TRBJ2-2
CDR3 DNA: TGTGCCTGGAGTGGACAGTTGTCGGCCGGGGAGCTGTTTTTT
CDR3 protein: CAWSGQLSAGELFF

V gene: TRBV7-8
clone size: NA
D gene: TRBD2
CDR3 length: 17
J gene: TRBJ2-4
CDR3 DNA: TGTGCCAGCAGCTTAGGGACTAGCGGGGGGGCAGGGAACATTCAGTACTTC
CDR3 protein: CASSLGTSGGAGNIQYF

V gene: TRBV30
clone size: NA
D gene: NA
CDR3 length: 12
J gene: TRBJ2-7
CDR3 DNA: TGTGCCTGGAGCCCGGGGACCTACGAGCAGTACTTC
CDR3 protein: CAWSPGTYEQYF

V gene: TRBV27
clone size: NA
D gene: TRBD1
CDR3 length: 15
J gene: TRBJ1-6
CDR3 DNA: TGTGCCAGCATGTCCTTAGGGACAGGGCGGTCACCCCTCCACTTT
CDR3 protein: CASMSLGTGRSPLHF

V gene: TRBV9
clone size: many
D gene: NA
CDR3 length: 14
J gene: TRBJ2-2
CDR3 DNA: TGTGCCAGCAGCGTAGCCAGGAACACCGGGGAGCTGTTTTTT
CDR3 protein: CASSVARNTGELFF

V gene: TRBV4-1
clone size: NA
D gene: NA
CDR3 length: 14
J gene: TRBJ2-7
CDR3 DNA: TGCGCCAGCAGCCCCCCGGGACGCCCTCGCGAGCAGTACTTC
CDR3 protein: CASSPPGRPREQYF

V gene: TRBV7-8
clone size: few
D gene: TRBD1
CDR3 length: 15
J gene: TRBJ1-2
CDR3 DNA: TGTGCCAGCAGCGCGTCTCGCGACAGGGCATATGGCTACACCTTC
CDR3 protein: CASSASRDRAYGYTF

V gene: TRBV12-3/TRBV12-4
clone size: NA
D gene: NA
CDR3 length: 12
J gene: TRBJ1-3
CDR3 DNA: TGTGCCAGCAACCTCCGGGGGGGGACCATATATTTT
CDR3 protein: CASNLRGGTIYF

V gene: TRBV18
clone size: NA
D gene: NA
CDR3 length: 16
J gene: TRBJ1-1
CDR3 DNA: TGTGCCAGCTCACCTCGGGGCAGCTCCTTAAGCACTGAAGCTTTCTTT
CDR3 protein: CASSPRGSSLSTEAFF

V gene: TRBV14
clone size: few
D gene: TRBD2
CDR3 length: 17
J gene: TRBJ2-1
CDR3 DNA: TGTGCCAGCAGCCCGGGACTAGCGAAAGGGGGCTACAATGAGCAGTTCTTC
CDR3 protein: CASSPGLAKGGYNEQFF

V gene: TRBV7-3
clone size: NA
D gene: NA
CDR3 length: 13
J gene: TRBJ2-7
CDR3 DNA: TGTGCCAGCAGCCGACACGGTCACGGGGAGCAGTACTTC
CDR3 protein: CASSRHGHGEQYF

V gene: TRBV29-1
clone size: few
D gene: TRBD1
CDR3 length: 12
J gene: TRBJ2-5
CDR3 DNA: TGCAGCGTTGATTGGACAGGGGGGACCCAGTACTTC
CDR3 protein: CSVDWTGGTQYF

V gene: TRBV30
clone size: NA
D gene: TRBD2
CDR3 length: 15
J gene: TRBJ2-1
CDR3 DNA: TGTGCCTGGGGACTAGCGGGAGGCGCCTACAATGAGCAGTTCTTC
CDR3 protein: CAWGLAGGAYNEQFF

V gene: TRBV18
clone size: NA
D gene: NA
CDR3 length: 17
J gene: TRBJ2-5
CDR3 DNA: TGTGCCAGCTCACCACCCCGGGCAGGGACGGTCCAAGAGACCCAGTACTTC
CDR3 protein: CASSPPRAGTVQETQYF

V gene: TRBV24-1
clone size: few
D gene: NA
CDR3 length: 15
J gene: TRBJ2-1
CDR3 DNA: TGTGCCACCAGTGTGCCCACCGGCTCCTACAATGAGCAGTTCTTC
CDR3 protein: CATSVPTGSYNEQFF

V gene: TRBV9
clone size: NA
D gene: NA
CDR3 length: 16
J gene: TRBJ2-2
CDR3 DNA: TGTGCCAGCAGCGTAGGAGGGCAGCCGAACACCGGGGAGCTGTTTTTT
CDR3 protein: CASSVGGQPNTGELFF

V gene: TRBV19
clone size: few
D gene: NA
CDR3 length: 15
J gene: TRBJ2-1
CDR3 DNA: TGTGCCAGTAGCCTCGGCAGGGTCTCCTACAATGAGCAGTTCTTC
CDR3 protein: CASSLGRVSYNEQFF

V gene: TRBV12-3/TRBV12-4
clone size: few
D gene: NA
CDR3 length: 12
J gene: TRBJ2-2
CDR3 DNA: TGTGCCAGCAGCGGCCCAGGGAAGGAGCTGTTTTTT
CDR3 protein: CASSGPGKELFF

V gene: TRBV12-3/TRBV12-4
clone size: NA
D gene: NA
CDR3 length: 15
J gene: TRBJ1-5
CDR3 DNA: TGTGCCAGCAGTTTTCAAGGGGCGAGTGGTCAGCCCCAGCATTTT
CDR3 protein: CASSFQGASGQPQHF

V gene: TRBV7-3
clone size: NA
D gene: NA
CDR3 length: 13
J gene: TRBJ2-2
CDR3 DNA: TGTGCCAGCAGCCACTTGAACACCGGGGAGCTGTTTTTT
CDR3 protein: CASSHLNTGELFF

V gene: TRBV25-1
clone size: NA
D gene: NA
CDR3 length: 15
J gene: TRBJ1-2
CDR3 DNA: TGTGCCAGCAGTGAAGGGGGCATACTCTCGAGGGGCTACACCTTC
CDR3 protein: CASSEGGILSRGYTF

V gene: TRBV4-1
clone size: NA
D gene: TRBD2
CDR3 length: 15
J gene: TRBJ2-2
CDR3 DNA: TGCGCCAGCAGCTTTCAGCGGGGGGGCACCGGGGAGCTGTTTTTT
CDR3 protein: CASSFQRGGTGELFF